Listed below are T cell receptor beta chains from one sample, sequenced in a study of PD-L1 blockade in urothelial cancer. Libraries were prepared by immunoSEQ multiplex PCR; TCRdb keeps only in-frame clonotypes and omits some of them. The sample has approximately 48,000 clones; 79% are singletons. The sequencing here drew on PBMCs, taken around atezolizumab (anti-PD-L1) treatment. The receptors stem from an older man with urothelial cancer. Both conserved end residues are part of each CDR3. Fields, in order: clone size, D gene, J gene, V gene, CDR3 DNA, CDR3 protein. A D gene is named only where the DNA matches it firmly. The size field is filled for only some rows; it gives once, few, many or a size class.

clone_size: -
d_call: TRBD1
j_call: TRBJ1-2
v_call: TRBV19
cdr3_nt: TGTGCCAGTAGTACGTCGACAGGGTACTATGGCTACACCTTC
cdr3_aa: CASSTSTGYYGYTF

clone_size: -
d_call: TRBD1
j_call: TRBJ2-4
v_call: TRBV4-1
cdr3_nt: TGCGCCAGCAGCCAATTAACAGGGGAAAACATTCAGTACTTC
cdr3_aa: CASSQLTGENIQYF

clone_size: once
d_call: TRBD1
j_call: TRBJ1-2
v_call: TRBV30
cdr3_nt: TGTGCCTGGACTCCGGGACAGGGGGCCTATGGCTACACCTTC
cdr3_aa: CAWTPGQGAYGYTF

clone_size: -
d_call: TRBD1
j_call: TRBJ2-1
v_call: TRBV5-1
cdr3_nt: TGCGCCAGCAGCTTGAATCAGGGGGCAGGTGAGCAGTTCTTC
cdr3_aa: CASSLNQGAGEQFF

clone_size: -
d_call: -
j_call: TRBJ1-5
v_call: TRBV19
cdr3_nt: TGTGCCAGTAGTATAGGTGGGGCGGCTAATCAGCCCCAGCATTTT
cdr3_aa: CASSIGGAANQPQHF

clone_size: -
d_call: -
j_call: TRBJ1-4
v_call: TRBV28
cdr3_nt: TGTGCCAGCAGTTTGACAGGTTCCCTGTTTTTT
cdr3_aa: CASSLTGSLFF

clone_size: -
d_call: TRBD1
j_call: TRBJ2-3
v_call: TRBV5-4
cdr3_nt: TGTGCCAGCAGCTCGGGACAGCCTAGCACAGATACGCAGTATTTT
cdr3_aa: CASSSGQPSTDTQYF

clone_size: few
d_call: -
j_call: TRBJ1-1
v_call: TRBV5-1
cdr3_nt: TGCGCCAGCCGCAGGGAGGGATTCAACACTGAAGCTTTCTTT
cdr3_aa: CASRREGFNTEAFF

clone_size: -
d_call: -
j_call: TRBJ2-7
v_call: TRBV28
cdr3_nt: TGTGCCAGCAGCTCGGGTTTGGGCAGGGGTTCCTACGAGCAGTACTTC
cdr3_aa: CASSSGLGRGSYEQYF

clone_size: few
d_call: -
j_call: TRBJ1-2
v_call: TRBV7-9
cdr3_nt: TGTGCCAGCAGCTTAGTCGATGGCTACACCTTC
cdr3_aa: CASSLVDGYTF

clone_size: -
d_call: -
j_call: TRBJ2-6
v_call: TRBV28
cdr3_nt: TGTGCCACCAAAAGACACGGATCTGGGGCCAACGTCCTGACTTTC
cdr3_aa: CATKRHGSGANVLTF

clone_size: -
d_call: TRBD1
j_call: TRBJ2-3
v_call: TRBV5-1
cdr3_nt: TGCGCCAGCAGCCGGGACAGCTTCACAGATACGCAGTATTTT
cdr3_aa: CASSRDSFTDTQYF

clone_size: -
d_call: TRBD2
j_call: TRBJ2-2
v_call: TRBV18
cdr3_nt: TGTGCCAGCTCACAACTGACTAGCCGAACCGGGGAGCTGTTTTTT
cdr3_aa: CASSQLTSRTGELFF

clone_size: -
d_call: TRBD1
j_call: TRBJ1-2
v_call: TRBV5-5
cdr3_nt: TGTGCCAGCAGCACCGGACAGGAGACCTATGGCTACACCTTC
cdr3_aa: CASSTGQETYGYTF

clone_size: once
d_call: TRBD1
j_call: TRBJ1-2
v_call: TRBV7-9
cdr3_nt: TGTGCCAGCAGCTTAGCGCCAACCCCGGGGACAGGGGGCTCGGGCTACACCTTC
cdr3_aa: CASSLAPTPGTGGSGYTF

clone_size: once
d_call: -
j_call: TRBJ2-7
v_call: TRBV5-5
cdr3_nt: TGTGCCAGCAGCGCGGGACTCTACGAGCAGTACTTC
cdr3_aa: CASSAGLYEQYF

clone_size: -
d_call: TRBD2
j_call: TRBJ2-5
v_call: TRBV6-1
cdr3_nt: TGTGCCAGCAGTACTAGCGGGAGGGCCGAGACCCAGTACTTC
cdr3_aa: CASSTSGRAETQYF